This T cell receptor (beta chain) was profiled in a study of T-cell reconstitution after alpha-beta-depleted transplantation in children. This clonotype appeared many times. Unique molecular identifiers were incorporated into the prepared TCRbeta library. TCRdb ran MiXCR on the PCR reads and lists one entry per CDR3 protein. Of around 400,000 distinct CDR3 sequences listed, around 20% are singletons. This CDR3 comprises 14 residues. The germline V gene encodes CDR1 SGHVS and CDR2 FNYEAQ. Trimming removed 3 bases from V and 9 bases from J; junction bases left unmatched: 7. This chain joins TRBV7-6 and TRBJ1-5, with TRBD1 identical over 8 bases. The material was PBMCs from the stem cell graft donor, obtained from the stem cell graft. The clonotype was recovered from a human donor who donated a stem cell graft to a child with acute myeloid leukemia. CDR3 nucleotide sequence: TGTGCCAGCAGCTTGACAGGGGACCTAGGGCCCCAGCATTTT. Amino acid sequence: CASSLTGDLGPQHF.